These T cell receptor beta chains were read from a single sample in a study of blood T cells in healthy people across ages. TCRdb re-derived calls from the 5' RACE reads in MiXCR, one entry per CDR3 protein. The table shows fewer than 2,000,000 distinct CDR3 sequences, with roughly two fifths occurring only once. The sample consisted of blood. The receptors derive from a human donor in good health. CDR3s include the opening cysteine and the closing phenylalanine or tryptophan. Fields, in order: J gene, clone size, D gene, V gene, CDR3 protein, CDR3 DNA. The D gene is left open where the match is weak. The size entry is marked missing in some rows and otherwise reads once, few, many or a size class.

>TRBJ1-1|once|.|TRBV29-1
CSVRPDSEAFF
TGCAGCGTTCGACCGGACTCTGAAGCTTTCTTT
>TRBJ1-5|few|TRBD1|TRBV3-1
CASSQDGTGDQPQHF
TGTGCCAGCAGCCAAGACGGGACAGGGGATCAGCCCCAGCATTTT
>TRBJ2-3|.|.|TRBV7-2
CASSFRGRDSTDTQYF
TGTGCCAGCAGCTTCAGGGGCCGAGATAGCACAGATACGCAGTATTTT
>TRBJ2-7|.|.|TRBV5-1
CTSSLVREPYEQYF
TGCACCAGCAGCTTGGTAAGGGAGCCCTACGAGCAGTACTTC
>TRBJ1-2|.|.|TRBV10-3
CAISEGRTDYGYTF
TGTGCCATCAGTGAAGGCAGGACAGACTATGGCTACACCTTC
>TRBJ2-5|.|.|TRBV7-2
CASSLATARSETQYF
TGTGCCAGCAGCTTAGCCACAGCAAGGTCCGAGACCCAGTACTTC
>TRBJ2-5|.|TRBD1|TRBV6-2/TRBV6-3
CASRFSRGKETQYF
TGTGCCAGCAGGTTTAGCAGGGGGAAGGAGACCCAGTACTTC
>TRBJ2-1|.|.|TRBV24-1
CATSDFFQETQFF
TGTGCCACCAGTGATTTTTTCCAAGAGACCCAGTTCTTC
>TRBJ1-5|.|TRBD1|TRBV6-1
CASSEASGGWQPQHF
TGTGCCAGCAGTGAAGCTTCAGGGGGCTGGCAGCCCCAGCATTTT
>TRBJ2-1|.|TRBD1|TRBV5-4
CASSLPGQVSNEQFF
TGTGCCAGCAGCTTGCCGGGACAGGTTTCCAATGAGCAGTTCTTC
>TRBJ1-2|few|TRBD1|TRBV4-3
CASSQDEGQKFYTF
TGCGCCAGCAGCCAAGACGAGGGACAGAAATTCTACACCTTC
>TRBJ2-1|.|TRBD1|TRBV7-9
CASSARDSDLNEQFF
TGTGCCAGCAGCGCCCGGGACAGCGACCTGAATGAGCAGTTCTTC
>TRBJ2-4|.|TRBD2|TRBV10-3
CAISDEASGDPGQYF
TGTGCCATCAGTGACGAGGCTAGCGGGGACCCAGGGCAGTACTTC
>TRBJ2-3|few|.|TRBV10-3
CAISESSDIISTDTQYF
TGTGCCATCAGTGAGTCCAGTGACATAATAAGCACAGATACGCAGTATTTT
>TRBJ2-3|.|TRBD1|TRBV5-1
CASSLGQGVVGDTQYF
TGCGCCAGCAGCCTGGGACAGGGGGTAGTAGGCGATACGCAGTATTTT
>TRBJ2-3|.|.|TRBV20-1
CSAQSDTQYF
TGCAGTGCCCAGTCGGATACGCAGTATTTT
>TRBJ1-1|.|TRBD1|TRBV6-6
CASTQLIGTALNTEAFF
TGTGCCAGCACCCAACTGATAGGGACAGCCCTCAACACTGAAGCTTTCTTT
>TRBJ1-2|few|.|TRBV6-6
CASSYSRHGYTF
TGTGCCAGCAGTTACTCGAGACATGGCTACACCTTC
>TRBJ2-1|.|TRBD2|TRBV7-9
CASSTSGADDEQFF
TGTGCCAGCAGCACAAGCGGGGCAGATGATGAGCAGTTCTTC
>TRBJ2-3|.|.|TRBV12-3/TRBV12-4
CASNARGTQYF
TGTGCCAGCAATGCTAGAGGCACGCAGTATTTT
>TRBJ2-7|.|TRBD1|TRBV29-1
CSALVDRGPSEQYF
TGCAGCGCACTCGTCGACAGGGGGCCAAGCGAGCAGTACTTC
>TRBJ2-2|once|TRBD1|TRBV7-6
CASSFNAGTGVGELFF
TGTGCCAGCAGCTTTAATGCTGGGACAGGGGTCGGGGAGCTGTTTTTT